Below are 16 T cell receptor beta chains sequenced from a single sample in a study of cytomegalovirus exposure and HLA in healthy donors. Generated by immunoSEQ multiplex PCR, the TCRdb table keeps only in-frame clones and is missing some. This table has a few hundred thousand clones, 80% to 90% appearing once. The sequenced sample consisted of PBMCs. All receptors come from a woman aged 18-29 years in good health and CMV-seronegative.

The rearrangement joins TRBV6-1 to TRBJ2-7; D remains unclear. Germline V gene lookup returns CDR1 MNHNS and CDR2 SASEGT. V shed 1 base and J shed 6 bases, with 10 bases lying between them. The length of the CDR3 is 13 residues. The DNA of the CDR3 is TGTGCCAGCAGTGAAGGTCGGGTGGGCGAGCAGTACTTC. This translates into CASSEGRVGEQYF.

The chain uses TRBV5-6 and TRBJ2-7; D not certain. The CDR3 loop spans 12 amino acids. With 3 bases removed from V and 7 bases from J, the gap between germline ends came to 11 bases. The germline gives CDR1 SGHDT, CDR2 YYEEEE. CDR3 region: CASSSGLSEQYF. CDR3 coding DNA: TGTGCCAGCAGCTCCGGGTTGTCAGAGCAGTACTTC.

The genes are TRBV4-3 and TRBJ2-1, with TRBD2 as a possible D gene (5 bases). The V gene lost 1 base and the J gene lost 2 bases, with 9 bases spanning the gap. Germline V gene lookup returns CDR1 LGHNA and CDR2 YSLEER. This CDR3 has 15 residues. CDR3 residues: CASSQGTRTYNEQFF. The DNA for the CDR3 is TGCGCCAGCAGCCAAGGGACTCGTACCTACAATGAGCAGTTCTTC.

The gene calls are TRBV4-1 and TRBJ2-2; perhaps TRBD2 as D (5 bases). Germline V gene lookup returns CDR1 MGHRA and CDR2 YSYEKL. This CDR3 region has 16 residues. The V gene lost 1 base and the J gene lost 6 bases, with 15 bases spanning the gap. The CDR3 region has the DNA TGCGCCAGCAGCCAAGTGGAGGCTAGCCTGTCCGGGGAGCTGTTTTTT. Its protein product is CASSQVEASLSGELFF.

This sequence joins TRBV11-2 and TRBJ2-2; 8 bases match TRBD1. V dropped 1 base and J dropped 4; count of bases not matched to a gene: 8. Germline V gives CDR1 SGHAT, CDR2 FQNNGV. CDR3 length equals 17 residues. In DNA form, the CDR3 reads TGTGCCAGCAGCTTAGGTTACCGGGACAGGCGCACCGGGGAGCTGTTTTTT. It specifies CASSLGYRDRRTGELFF.

This chain links TRBV4-1 with TRBJ2-7; D gene unclear. CDR1 MGHRA and CDR2 YSYEKL come from the germline V gene. V dropped 0 bases and J dropped 3 bases, with 12 bases sitting between them. This CDR3 is built from 15 residues. CDR3 loop: CASSQEQRLIYEQYF. The CDR3 bases are TGCGCCAGCAGCCAAGAGCAGAGGCTAATCTACGAGCAGTACTTC.

The rearrangement joins TRBV14 to TRBJ2-5; 8 bases match TRBD1. J gave up 4 bases and V 0 bases, and 4 bases lay outside the gene matches. This CDR3 is 15 amino acids long. The germline V gene encodes CDR1 SGHDN and CDR2 FVKESK. CDR3: CASSQEDRVRETQYF. CDR3 nucleotides: TGTGCCAGCAGCCAAGAGGACAGGGTTCGAGAGACCCAGTACTTC.

This chain connects TRBV2 to TRBJ2-7; 8 positions agree with TRBD1. Germline V gene data show CDR1 as SNHLY and CDR2 as FYNNEI. V lost 8 bases and J lost 3; bases outside the gene matches: 12. The CDR3 length is 15 residues. The CDR3 loop is CASQGGGQGDYEQYF. The CDR3 DNA reads as TGTGCCAGCCAAGGCGGCGGACAGGGAGACTACGAGCAGTACTTC.

The rearrangement joins TRBV27 to TRBJ1-1, with TRBD1 as a possible D gene (6 bases). V was pared by 5 bases and J by 2 bases, with 24 bases between. CDR1 is MNHEY, CDR2 SMNVEV, per germline (reference sequence). This CDR3 comprises 18 residues. The CDR3 region has the DNA TGTGCCAGCAGTCCCGCAGACAGGTTTGGTCTTGTCAACACTGAAGCTTTCTTT. Translating it yields CASSPADRFGLVNTEAFF.

The chain employs TRBV18 and TRBJ2-7, with TRBD2 matching 8 bases. The V gene end was trimmed by 1 base and the J gene end by 1 base; junction bases not matched to a gene: 3. This CDR3 has 15 residues. CDR1 is KGHSH and CDR2 is LQKENI in the germline V gene. The CDR3 region has the DNA TGTGCCAGCTCACCACGAGCGGGGGATTCCTACGAGCAGTACTTC. Translation gives CASSPRAGDSYEQYF.

This chain uses TRBV7-9 with TRBJ2-5; D not resolved. CDR1 is SEHNR, CDR2 FQNEAQ, per germline (reference sequence). This CDR3 contains 15 residues. Trimming took 0 bases from V and 0 from J, leaving 8 bases between them. CDR3 nucleotide sequence: TGTGCCAGCAGCTTAGCGTCAGGCAACCAAGAGACCCAGTACTTC. Protein sequence: CASSLASGNQETQYF. Supplemented by reference TRBV7-9 and TRBJ2-5, the full variable domain reads DTGVSQNPRHKITKRGQNVTFRCDPISEHNRLYWYRQTLGQGPEFLTYFQNEAQLEKSRLLSDRFSAERPKGSFSTLEIQRTEQGDSAMYLCASSLASGNQETQYFGPGTRLLVL.

The rearrangement links TRBV27 to TRBJ2-7, with D possibly TRBD2 on 6 matching bases. V was trimmed by 2 bases and J by 5 bases, leaving 16 bases between them. Germline assignment: CDR1 MNHEY and CDR2 SMNVEV (reference sequence). There are 15 residues in the CDR3. CDR3 nucleotide sequence: TGTGCCAGCAGTTTAATGGGGGGTAGGTATGACGAGCAGTACTTC. Translating it yields CASSLMGGRYDEQYF.

The V gene is TRBV7-9, the J gene TRBJ1-1; TRBD1 agrees at 7 bases. The CDR3 extends over 14 amino acids. The V segment lost 5 bases and the J segment 2 bases; nucleotides outside the gene matches: 5. From germline, CDR1 is SEHNR and CDR2 FQNEAQ (reference sequence). In nucleotides, the CDR3 is TGTGCCAGCAGCCGGGGGACAGCCAACACTGAAGCTTTCTTT. This codes for CASSRGTANTEAFF.

The chain employs TRBV29-1 and TRBJ2-7, with D possibly matching TRBD1 (6 bases). The V and J ends lost 4 bases and 1 base respectively, with 11 bases between them. Germline V lookup: CDR1 SQVTM, CDR2 ANQGSEA. This CDR3 is built from 13 residues. Here the CDR3 reads CSVAHGQSYEQYF. In DNA form, the CDR3 reads TGCAGCGTTGCTCACGGACAGTCCTACGAGCAGTACTTC.

V is TRBV5-4 and J is TRBJ2-6, with unresolved D. Per the germline V gene, CDR1 is SGHNT and CDR2 is YYREEE (reference sequence). This CDR3 comprises 19 residues. The ends were cut back, 0 bases at V and 0 bases at J, with 16 bases in the middle. CDR3 loop: CASSLAIAIPDSGANVLTF. CDR3 DNA sequence: TGTGCCAGCAGCTTGGCGATAGCTATTCCGGACTCTGGGGCCAACGTCCTGACTTTC.

V gene TRBV4-1 combines with J gene TRBJ2-7; perhaps TRBD2 as D (5 bases). With 0 bases removed from V and 1 base from J, the gap between germline ends came to 13 bases. This CDR3 has 16 amino acids. CDR1 and CDR2 (germline): MGHRA, YSYEKL. The CDR3 sequence is CASSQEVSGASYEQYF. The DNA of the CDR3 is TGCGCCAGCAGCCAAGAAGTGAGCGGAGCTTCCTACGAGCAGTACTTC.